What follows is one TCR beta chain and its context. As yet, its antigen is unknown. Using immunoSEQ multiplex PCR, the repertoire was profiled, and TCRdb retains in-frame clones only, with some absent. The top ten clones hold under 65% of a sample with over 40,000 clones, more than 80% of them seen once. The data were obtained in a study of T cell responses to AZD1222 COVID-19 vaccine. Study observations and caveats: Repertoire sampling was restricted to post-peak T cell response timepoints. Females outnumbered males among donors, who were mostly white British; clonal diversity was possibly underestimated. Regions 160-218 and 743-854 held dominance among vaccine-associated CD4 TCRs, which spanned spike. Just a handful of AZD1222 recipients tested seropositive at baseline.

The V end was cut by 4 bases, the J end by 3 bases, with 10 bases between. The CDR3 has 13 residues. The V gene's germline CDR1 is SGHRS and CDR2 YFSETQ. This sequence joins TRBV5-1 and TRBJ1-2, with D maybe TRBD1 (6 bases). The sequence was obtained from an adult in good health. The sequencing here drew on peripheral blood, taken on day 0 of AZD1222 vaccination. The CDR3 DNA reads TGCGCCAGCAGCCTTGAGGGGGACTATGGCTACACCTTC. Its translation is CASSLEGDYGYTF.